This TCR beta chain emerged from a study of blood T cell repertoires in COVID-19. V lost 5 bases and J lost 6; bases outside the gene matches: 4. This CDR3 region has 15 residues. Germline V gives CDR1 SGHTA, CDR2 FQGTGA. Participants were placed into cohorts based on the clinical history they reported. A COVID-19 case had been met by exposed participants during the 2 weeks before study entry. Only in-frame clones appear in the TCRdb table, and some are missing; sequencing was by immunoSEQ multiplex PCR. The table shows hundreds of thousands of clones, with more than 70% occurring only once. The clonotype was recovered from a young woman who had been exposed to COVID-19. Material for sequencing was PBMCs or T cells enriched from blood (not recorded which). The chain combines TRBV7-3 with TRBJ2-1, with 13 bases identical to TRBD2. CDR3 nucleotide sequence: TGTGCCAGCAGCGAACTAGCGGGGGGGCGCAATGAGCAGTTCTTC. Amino acid sequence: CASSELAGGRNEQFF.